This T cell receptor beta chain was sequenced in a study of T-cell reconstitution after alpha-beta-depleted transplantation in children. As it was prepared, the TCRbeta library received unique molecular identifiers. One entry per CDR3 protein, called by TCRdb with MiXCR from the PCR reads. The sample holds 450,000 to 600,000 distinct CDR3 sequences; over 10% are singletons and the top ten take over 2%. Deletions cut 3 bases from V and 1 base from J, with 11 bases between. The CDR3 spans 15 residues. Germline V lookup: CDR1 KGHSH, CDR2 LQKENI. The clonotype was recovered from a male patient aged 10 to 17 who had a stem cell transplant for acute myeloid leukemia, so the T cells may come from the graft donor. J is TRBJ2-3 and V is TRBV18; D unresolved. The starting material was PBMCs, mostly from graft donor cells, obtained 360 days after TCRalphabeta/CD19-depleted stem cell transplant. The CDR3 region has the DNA TGTGCCAGCTCACCTCTAGGACGGGGCACAGATACGCAGTATTTT. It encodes CASSPLGRGTDTQYF.